A selection of T cell receptor beta chains follows, all from one sample in a study of CXCR3-negative and CXCR3-positive naive CD8 T cells. Each CDR3 protein gets one entry in TCRdb, which reprocessed the 5' RACE reads and gives no DNA. The specimen's table records 150,000 or so distinct CDR3 sequences. Specimen: naive CXCR3+ CD8+ T cells from blood. The source of these receptors is a human donor in good health. Some clones in this sample may be carry-over from other donors' samples. Both conserved end residues are part of each CDR3. Fields, in order: CDR3 protein, V gene, CDR3 length, J gene.

cdr3_aa: CASSYGQANQPQHF
v_call: TRBV7-9
cdr3_length: 14
j_call: TRBJ1-5

cdr3_aa: CSGTGDSYEQYF
v_call: TRBV29-1
cdr3_length: 12
j_call: TRBJ2-7

cdr3_aa: CASSPALWGRPTSTDTQYF
v_call: TRBV21-1
cdr3_length: 19
j_call: TRBJ2-3

cdr3_aa: CAIRDKFGTSGDNEQFF
v_call: TRBV10-3
cdr3_length: 17
j_call: TRBJ2-1

cdr3_aa: CASRGSGSSYNEQFF
v_call: TRBV25-1
cdr3_length: 15
j_call: TRBJ2-1

cdr3_aa: CASSSLLTGGYTEAFF
v_call: TRBV12-3/TRBV12-4
cdr3_length: 16
j_call: TRBJ1-1

cdr3_aa: CSARETGGAPQPQHF
v_call: TRBV20-1
cdr3_length: 15
j_call: TRBJ1-5

cdr3_aa: CSVEDRRAGRAYEQYF
v_call: TRBV29-1
cdr3_length: 16
j_call: TRBJ2-7

cdr3_aa: CASSQEDREGETQYF
v_call: TRBV4-1
cdr3_length: 15
j_call: TRBJ2-5

cdr3_aa: CASSTGLAANTGELFF
v_call: TRBV5-1
cdr3_length: 16
j_call: TRBJ2-2

cdr3_aa: CSAGTGNTEAFF
v_call: TRBV29-1
cdr3_length: 12
j_call: TRBJ1-1

cdr3_aa: CASSLLTWTSSSGANVLTF
v_call: TRBV7-9
cdr3_length: 19
j_call: TRBJ2-6

cdr3_aa: CASKDTSYEQYF
v_call: TRBV28
cdr3_length: 12
j_call: TRBJ2-7

cdr3_aa: CASSLDQNTEAFF
v_call: TRBV5-1
cdr3_length: 13
j_call: TRBJ1-1

cdr3_aa: CSARDGDRGPESGANVLTF
v_call: TRBV20-1
cdr3_length: 19
j_call: TRBJ2-6

cdr3_aa: CASSADPEAYGYTF
v_call: TRBV10-1
cdr3_length: 14
j_call: TRBJ1-2

cdr3_aa: CASSLPRDRRLNYGYTF
v_call: TRBV7-9
cdr3_length: 17
j_call: TRBJ1-2

cdr3_aa: CASSYSPAALNYGYTF
v_call: TRBV6-5
cdr3_length: 16
j_call: TRBJ1-2

cdr3_aa: CASSFRDTLSDGYTF
v_call: TRBV11-1
cdr3_length: 15
j_call: TRBJ1-2

cdr3_aa: CSARDETAPYYEQYF
v_call: TRBV20-1
cdr3_length: 15
j_call: TRBJ2-7

cdr3_aa: CSVGPGTGELFF
v_call: TRBV29-1
cdr3_length: 12
j_call: TRBJ2-2

cdr3_aa: CASRERTSGTREQYF
v_call: TRBV28
cdr3_length: 15
j_call: TRBJ2-7

cdr3_aa: CASSYIASEYNEQFF
v_call: TRBV5-1
cdr3_length: 15
j_call: TRBJ2-1

cdr3_aa: CASSLGLDRVNTEAFF
v_call: TRBV7-9
cdr3_length: 16
j_call: TRBJ1-1

cdr3_aa: CASGHGQGPYNEQFF
v_call: TRBV7-9
cdr3_length: 15
j_call: TRBJ2-1

cdr3_aa: CASSPSGNTIYF
v_call: TRBV4-1
cdr3_length: 12
j_call: TRBJ1-3

cdr3_aa: CASSPSGGQIYEQYF
v_call: TRBV2
cdr3_length: 15
j_call: TRBJ2-7

cdr3_aa: CASSLWGGEQYF
v_call: TRBV7-9
cdr3_length: 12
j_call: TRBJ2-7

cdr3_aa: CATGAYQTGFNNEQFF
v_call: TRBV28
cdr3_length: 16
j_call: TRBJ2-1

cdr3_aa: CASSSGGNTEAFF
v_call: TRBV7-3
cdr3_length: 13
j_call: TRBJ1-1

cdr3_aa: CASSLYLAGTDTQYF
v_call: TRBV12-3/TRBV12-4
cdr3_length: 15
j_call: TRBJ2-3

cdr3_aa: CASSPGLPYEQYF
v_call: TRBV4-2
cdr3_length: 13
j_call: TRBJ2-7

cdr3_aa: CATSSPNRPGPVADTQYF
v_call: TRBV15
cdr3_length: 18
j_call: TRBJ2-3

cdr3_aa: CASSLGTGVADFTDTQYF
v_call: TRBV27
cdr3_length: 18
j_call: TRBJ2-3

cdr3_aa: CASSQDYSNQPQHF
v_call: TRBV28
cdr3_length: 14
j_call: TRBJ1-5

cdr3_aa: CASSAGTGAPYEQYF
v_call: TRBV6-5
cdr3_length: 15
j_call: TRBJ2-7

cdr3_aa: CASSLEAGLAGDFNEQFF
v_call: TRBV5-1
cdr3_length: 18
j_call: TRBJ2-1

cdr3_aa: CASSFTTGGQETQYF
v_call: TRBV7-9
cdr3_length: 15
j_call: TRBJ2-5

cdr3_aa: CASSPTGQPMNTEAFF
v_call: TRBV12-3/TRBV12-4
cdr3_length: 16
j_call: TRBJ1-1

cdr3_aa: CASATDPYEQYF
v_call: TRBV7-6
cdr3_length: 12
j_call: TRBJ2-7

cdr3_aa: CASSLIRGSGELFF
v_call: TRBV5-1
cdr3_length: 14
j_call: TRBJ2-2

cdr3_aa: CASSPRLGTTSSYEQYF
v_call: TRBV6-6
cdr3_length: 17
j_call: TRBJ2-7

cdr3_aa: CASSSDAAGSYNEQFF
v_call: TRBV5-4
cdr3_length: 16
j_call: TRBJ2-1

cdr3_aa: CASRTGTGSGNTIYF
v_call: TRBV12-3/TRBV12-4
cdr3_length: 15
j_call: TRBJ1-3

cdr3_aa: CSVEDLRGEQYF
v_call: TRBV29-1
cdr3_length: 12
j_call: TRBJ2-7

cdr3_aa: CASSLGQLEETQYF
v_call: TRBV27
cdr3_length: 14
j_call: TRBJ2-5

cdr3_aa: CASSQEGPEEQYF
v_call: TRBV4-1
cdr3_length: 13
j_call: TRBJ2-7

cdr3_aa: CASSDVESYNEQFF
v_call: TRBV2
cdr3_length: 14
j_call: TRBJ2-1

cdr3_aa: CSVVGTGPQETQYF
v_call: TRBV29-1
cdr3_length: 14
j_call: TRBJ2-5

cdr3_aa: CASSYQDRVNTEAFF
v_call: TRBV7-8
cdr3_length: 15
j_call: TRBJ1-1

cdr3_aa: CASSHRLDSNYGYTF
v_call: TRBV4-3
cdr3_length: 15
j_call: TRBJ1-2

cdr3_aa: CASSYSADYSGGLDTQYF
v_call: TRBV6-2/TRBV6-3
cdr3_length: 18
j_call: TRBJ2-3

cdr3_aa: CASSFPGQSYNEQFF
v_call: TRBV7-3
cdr3_length: 15
j_call: TRBJ2-1

cdr3_aa: CASGMGDTQYF
v_call: TRBV28
cdr3_length: 11
j_call: TRBJ2-3

cdr3_aa: CASSLDVSAEQYF
v_call: TRBV11-2
cdr3_length: 13
j_call: TRBJ2-7

cdr3_aa: CASSLALGQGPGATNEKLFF
v_call: TRBV7-8
cdr3_length: 20
j_call: TRBJ1-4

cdr3_aa: CASSESGAGELFF
v_call: TRBV2
cdr3_length: 13
j_call: TRBJ2-2

cdr3_aa: CASSDSRRLAGGSEQYF
v_call: TRBV10-2
cdr3_length: 17
j_call: TRBJ2-7

cdr3_aa: CSAEGGETNTGELFF
v_call: TRBV29-1
cdr3_length: 15
j_call: TRBJ2-2